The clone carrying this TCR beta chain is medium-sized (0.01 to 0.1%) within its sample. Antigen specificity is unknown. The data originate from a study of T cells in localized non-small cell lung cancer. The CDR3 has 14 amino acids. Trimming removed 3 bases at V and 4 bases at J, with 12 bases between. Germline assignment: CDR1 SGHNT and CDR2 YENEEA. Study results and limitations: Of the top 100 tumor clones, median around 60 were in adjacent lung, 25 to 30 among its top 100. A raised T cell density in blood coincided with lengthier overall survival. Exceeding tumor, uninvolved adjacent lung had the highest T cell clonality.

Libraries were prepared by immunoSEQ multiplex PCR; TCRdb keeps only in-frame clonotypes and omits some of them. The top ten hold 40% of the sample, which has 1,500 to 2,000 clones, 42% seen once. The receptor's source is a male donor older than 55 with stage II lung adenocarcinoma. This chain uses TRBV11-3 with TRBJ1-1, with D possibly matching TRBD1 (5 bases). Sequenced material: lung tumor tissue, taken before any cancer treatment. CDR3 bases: TGTGCCAGCAGCTTGGGAGGGGTGACCACTGAAGCTTTCTTT. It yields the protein CASSLGGVTTEAFF.